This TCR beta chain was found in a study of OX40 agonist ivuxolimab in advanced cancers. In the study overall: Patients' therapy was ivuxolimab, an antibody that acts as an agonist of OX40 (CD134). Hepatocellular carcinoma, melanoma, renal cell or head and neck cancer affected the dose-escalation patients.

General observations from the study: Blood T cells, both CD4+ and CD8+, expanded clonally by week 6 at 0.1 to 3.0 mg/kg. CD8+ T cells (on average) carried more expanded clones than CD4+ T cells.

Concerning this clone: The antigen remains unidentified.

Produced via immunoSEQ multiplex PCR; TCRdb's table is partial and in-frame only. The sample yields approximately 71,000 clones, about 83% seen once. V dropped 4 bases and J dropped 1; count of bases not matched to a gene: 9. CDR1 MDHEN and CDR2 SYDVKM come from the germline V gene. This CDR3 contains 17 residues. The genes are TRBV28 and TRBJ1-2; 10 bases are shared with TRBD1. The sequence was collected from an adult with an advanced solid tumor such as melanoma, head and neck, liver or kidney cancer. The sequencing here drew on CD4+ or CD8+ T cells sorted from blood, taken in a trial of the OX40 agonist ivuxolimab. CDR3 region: CASSSPGQGLLNYGYTF. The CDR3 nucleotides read TGTGCCAGCAGTTCCCCGGGACAGGGGTTACTTAACTATGGCTACACCTTC.